The 23 T cell receptor beta chains given below trace back to one sample, sequenced in a study of shared clonotypes between healthy human individuals. CD45RO-negative CD8 cells positively selected for CCR7 made up the naive population, which excluded terminally differentiated effector memory CD45RA+ cells. Sequencing used immunoSEQ multiplex PCR; TCRdb keeps in-frame clones, though not all of them. The sample yields some 2,000,000 clones, 85% to 95% seen once. The sequenced sample was naive CD8+ T cells sorted from blood. The receptors come from a man between 18 and 29 years old in good health.

V gene TRBV6-5 combines with J gene TRBJ2-1; a possible D gene is TRBD2 (5 bases). The CDR3 length is 15 residues. Trimming removed 2 bases from V and 2 bases from J, with 10 bases in between. Germline loops: CDR1 MNHEY, CDR2 SVGAGI. Here the CDR3 DNA reads TGTGCCAGCAGTTACGATTTCGGGACCTACAATGAGCAGTTCTTC. It translates to CASSYDFGTYNEQFF.

The chain employs TRBV7-9 and TRBJ1-1; no clear D gene. The CDR3 consists of 13 residues. Trimming left V 10 bases short and J 1 base short, with 13 bases between. Germline CDR1 and CDR2: SEHNR and FQNEAQ (reference sequence). The CDR3, as DNA: TGTGCCACTTCCCCCCCAGAGAACACTGAAGCTTTCTTT. Its translation is CATSPPENTEAFF.

This clone occurred once. The V gene is TRBV25-1, the J gene TRBJ1-3; no reliable D call. The CDR3 contains 16 residues. The germline V and J ends were trimmed by 4 bases and 0 bases, with 13 bases remaining between them. Germline CDR1 MGHDK, CDR2 SYGVNS. CDR3 DNA sequence: TGTGCCAGCAGTGCCCTCCGAGGGAGCTCTGGAAACACCATATATTTT. Translation: CASSALRGSSGNTIYF.

This sequence joins TRBV29-1 and TRBJ2-7; TRBD1 matches at 7 bases. CDR1 and CDR2 (germline): SQVTM, ANQGSEA. This CDR3 contains 14 residues. With V trimmed by 0 bases and J by 3 bases, 5 bases remained unmatched. The CDR3 loop reads CSVEDKGANYEQYF. CDR3 sequence (DNA): TGCAGCGTTGAAGATAAGGGGGCGAACTACGAGCAGTACTTC.

The chain is built from TRBV2 and TRBJ2-7, with a possible D match to TRBD1 (7 bases). Germline V gives CDR1 SNHLY, CDR2 FYNNEI. The V end lost 6 bases, the J end lost 1 base, and 16 bases lay between the germline ends. This CDR3 spans 15 amino acids. The CDR3 DNA sequence: TGTGCCAGCAGCCCTGGGCCAGGGGGGTCCTACGAGCAGTACTTC. It codes for CASSPGPGGSYEQYF.

The chain is built from TRBV7-9 and TRBJ2-5, with 8 bases aligning to TRBD1. Germline lookup yields CDR1 SEHNR and CDR2 FQNEAQ (reference sequence). J gave up 4 bases and V 2 bases, and 9 bases lay outside the gene matches. The CDR3 is 16 amino acids. CDR3 bases: TGTGCCAGCAGCTTAACCGGGGACAGGTTCTCAGAGACCCAGTACTTC. As protein: CASSLTGDRFSETQYF.

V usage is TRBV6-7 and J usage is TRBJ2-5; unclear D gene. TRBV6-7 is reported as an ORF; its role is uncertain. The V and J ends lost 0 bases and 0 bases respectively, with 11 bases between them. This CDR3 region has 16 residues. CDR3 bases: TGTGCCAGCAGTTACTCGGCTGGAGTAAACCAAGAGACCCAGTACTTC. Its translation: CASSYSAGVNQETQYF.

This clone has only one observation. V gene TRBV1 combines with J gene TRBJ1-1. TRBV1 constitutes a pseudogene. The CDR3 extends over 19 amino acids. The DNA of the CDR3 is TGCACCAGCAGCCAAGATAGAGGAGTCCCATCCAGGAGATGGACTGAAGCTTTCTTT. Its protein is CTSSQDRGVPSRRWTEAFF.

The chain combines TRBV4-1 with TRBJ1-5, with a weak D call TRBD1 (6 bases). The ends were cut back, 3 bases at V and 5 bases at J, with 17 bases in the middle. The CDR3 covers 16 residues. Germline V gene data show CDR1 as MGHRA and CDR2 as YSYEKL. The CDR3 spells CASSQGTGLRHQPQHF. CDR3 in DNA: TGCGCCAGCAGCCAGGGAACAGGGCTTAGACATCAGCCCCAGCATTTT.

In the case of this clone: Within the sample, other DNA sequences also encode this same CDR3. V and J are TRBV4-1 and TRBJ1-1; a possible D gene is TRBD1 (6 bases). CDR1 is MGHRA, CDR2 YSYEKL, per germline. V was shortened by 4 bases and J by 1 base, with 10 bases between the two germline ends. The length of the CDR3 is 14 residues. CDR3 DNA: TGCGCCAGCAGCCCCGGGGGCGAGAACACTGAAGCTTTCTTT. Translating gives CASSPGGENTEAFF.

The chain joins TRBV13 to TRBJ2-1, with TRBD2 matching 9 bases. The germline V gene encodes CDR1 PRHDT and CDR2 FYEKMQ (reference sequence). After removal of 5 bases from V and 2 bases from J, the junction contained 7 bases not matched to a gene. The CDR3 has 16 amino acids. CDR3 sequence: CASSGSGSRAYNEQFF. In DNA, the CDR3 is TGTGCCAGCAGCGGTAGCGGGAGTAGGGCCTACAATGAGCAGTTCTTC.

The CDR3 is CASSVPSPSTGTSGGAQETQYF. For the CDR3, the DNA is TGTGCCAGCAGCGTCCCATCACCATCCACCGGGACTAGCGGGGGGGCCCAGGAGACCCAGTACTTC. V and J are TRBV9 and TRBJ2-5; 16 bases match TRBD2. Germline V gene sequence: CDR1 SGDLS, CDR2 YYNGEE. CDR3 length: 22 amino acids. Trimming at V came to 2 bases and at J to 5 bases, leaving 21 bases not matched to a gene.

Comments on this clone: Other DNA sequences in this sample translate to the same CDR3. This chain uses TRBV6-6 with TRBJ1-5; no firm D call. In germline, CDR1 is MNHNY, CDR2 SVGAGI (reference sequence). Trimming took 3 bases from V and 0 from J, leaving 6 bases between them. The CDR3 has 14 amino acids. The CDR3 reads CASSYGGSNQPQHF. Written as DNA, the CDR3 is TGTGCCAGCAGTTATGGCGGTAGCAATCAGCCCCAGCATTTT.

V gene TRBV13 combines with J gene TRBJ2-2; D possibly corresponds to TRBD1 (5 bases). Trimming stripped 0 bases from V and 0 bases from J, with 8 bases between. The V gene's germline CDR1 is PRHDT and CDR2 FYEKMQ (reference sequence). This CDR3 comprises 16 residues. In DNA form, the CDR3 reads TGTGCCAGCAGCTTAGGTGGGGCAGCGAACACCGGGGAGCTGTTTTTT. Protein sequence: CASSLGGAANTGELFF.

The chain combines TRBV27 with TRBJ2-1; possibly TRBD2 for D (5 bases). V lost 5 bases and J lost 3, with 11 bases in between. The germline V gene encodes CDR1 MNHEY and CDR2 SMNVEV (reference sequence). The CDR3 is 14 residues long. CDR3 sequence: CASSPGISYNEQFF. DNA of the CDR3: TGTGCCAGCAGTCCCGGGATCAGCTACAATGAGCAGTTCTTC.

This rearrangement joins TRBV29-1 to TRBJ1-2; a possible D gene is TRBD1 (6 bases). Per germline, CDR1 SQVTM and CDR2 ANQGSEA. The CDR3 contains 15 residues. The V end lost 1 base, the J end lost 1 base, and 13 bases lay between the germline ends. As DNA, the CDR3 is TGCAGCGTTGAAGCGGGCGACAGGTTTAACTATGGCTACACCTTC. Translating gives CSVEAGDRFNYGYTF.

V usage is TRBV5-4 and J usage is TRBJ1-2, with TRBD1 as a possible D gene (6 bases). The ends were cut back, 4 bases at V and 5 bases at J, with 18 bases in the middle. This CDR3 comprises 15 residues. Germline V lookup: CDR1 SGHNT, CDR2 YYREEE (reference sequence). For the CDR3, the DNA is TGTGCCAGCAGCCAGGACAGAGCAAGTTTATATGGCTACACCTTC. It specifies CASSQDRASLYGYTF.

V and J are TRBV18 and TRBJ1-1; D remains ambiguous. This CDR3 region has 13 residues. Germline values: CDR1 KGHSH, CDR2 LQKENI. The V end was cut by 3 bases, the J end by 1 base, with 6 bases between. CDR3 protein: CASSPRTNTEAFF. DNA for the CDR3: TGTGCCAGCTCACCTCGGACGAACACTGAAGCTTTCTTT.

This rearrangement joins TRBV4-1 to TRBJ2-3; 10 bases match TRBD1. This CDR3 spans 14 amino acids. Germline V gene lookup returns CDR1 MGHRA and CDR2 YSYEKL. The V and J ends lost 4 bases and 2 bases, in that order; junction bases with no gene match: 0. This chain's CDR3 is CASSRQGATDTQYF. CDR3 in DNA: TGCGCCAGCAGCCGACAGGGGGCCACAGATACGCAGTATTTT.

The rearrangement uses TRBV7-6 and TRBJ2-7, with D uncertain. This CDR3 contains 13 residues. Germline V lookup: CDR1 SGHVS, CDR2 FNYEAQ. V shed 5 bases and J shed 0 bases, with 8 bases lying between them. This chain's CDR3 is CASSTRNSYEQYF. The CDR3, as DNA: TGTGCCAGCAGCACCCGGAACTCCTACGAGCAGTACTTC. Full variable domain (rest looked up from reference TRBV7-6 and TRBJ2-7): GAGVSQSPRYKVTKRGQDVALRCDPISGHVSLYWYRQALGQGPEFLTYFNYEAQQDKSGLPNDRFSAERPEGSISTLTIQRTEQRDSAMYRCASSTRNSYEQYFGPGTRLTVT.

Of note for this clone: The sample carries other DNA sequences with the same CDR3. This chain uses TRBV7-9 with TRBJ2-7; D not resolved. This CDR3 is 14 amino acids long. Germline CDR1 is SEHNR and CDR2 is FQNEAQ (reference sequence). The germline V and J ends were trimmed by 1 base and 1 base, with 8 bases remaining between them. In DNA, the CDR3 is TGTGCCAGCAGCTTAGTAACGGCGTCCTACGAGCAGTACTTC. This translates into CASSLVTASYEQYF.

The chain combines TRBV6-8 with TRBJ2-6; 7 bases match TRBD1. The CDR3 is made up of 17 amino acids. Germline assignment: CDR1 MNHGY and CDR2 SAAAGT. V dropped 6 bases and J dropped 1; count of bases not matched to a gene: 9. The CDR3 sequence: CASRPRTGQSGANVLTF. As DNA, the CDR3 is TGTGCCAGCAGACCCCGGACAGGCCAGTCTGGGGCCAACGTCCTGACTTTC.

This clone showed up just once. The J gene is TRBJ2-5, the V gene TRBV4-3; TRBD2 might be the D (7 bases). The CDR3 length is 16 residues. Germline V lookup: CDR1 LGHNA, CDR2 YSLEER. The V end was cut by 0 bases, the J end by 4 bases, with 15 bases between. In DNA, the CDR3 is TGCGCCAGCAGCCAAGATTGGGAGGGGACAAGAGAGACCCAGTACTTC. Translated, it gives CASSQDWEGTRETQYF.